These 9 T cell receptor beta chains originate from one sample sequenced in a study of T cell responses to AZD1222 COVID-19 vaccine. Measured with immunoSEQ multiplex PCR; TCRdb has only the in-frame clones, and not every one. This table holds more than 150,000 clones, approximately 90% found once. The source was peripheral blood, collected 28 days after the second AZD1222 dose. These receptor sequences come from an adult who received the AZD1222 COVID-19 vaccine.

This rearrangement joins TRBV5-5 to TRBJ1-2; 7 bases are shared with TRBD1. Trimming cost V 0 bases and J 6 bases; bases outside gene matches: 14. This CDR3 is 17 amino acids long. The germline gives CDR1 SGHKS, CDR2 YYEKEE (reference sequence). This chain's CDR3 is CASSLGDRVPSGNGYTF. The CDR3 DNA reads as TGTGCCAGCAGCTTGGGCGACAGGGTCCCTAGCGGGAATGGCTACACCTTC. Together with reference TRBV5-5 and TRBJ1-2, the CDR3 gives the full variable domain: DAGVTQSPTHLIKTRGQQVTLRCSPISGHKSVSWYQQVLGQGPQFIFQYYEKEERGRGNFPDRFSARQFPNYSSELNVNALLLGDSALYLCASSLGDRVPSGNGYTFGSGTRLTVV.

The V gene is TRBV18, the J gene TRBJ2-7; tentatively, D is TRBD1 (6 bases). Germline CDR1 reads KGHSH; CDR2 reads LQKENI. V lost 3 bases to trimming and J lost 9 bases, with 9 bases between them. This CDR3 spans 11 amino acids. The CDR3 here is CASSPDSGQYF. For the CDR3, the DNA is TGTGCCAGCTCACCGGACAGCGGGCAGTACTTC.

In regard to this clone: Other DNA sequences in this sample translate to the same CDR3. This chain joins TRBV6-5 and TRBJ1-1; D remains ambiguous. This CDR3 contains 11 residues. Germline V CDR1 and CDR2: MNHEY, SVGAGI. The germline V and J ends were trimmed by 8 bases and 1 base, with 5 bases remaining between them. As DNA, the CDR3 is TGTGCCAGCCGTTGGAACACTGAAGCTTTCTTT. Encoded protein: CASRWNTEAFF.

The gene calls are TRBV28 and TRBJ2-7; D is undetermined. Trimming removed 0 bases at V and 0 bases at J, with 9 bases between. The CDR3 covers 15 residues. CDR1 MDHEN and CDR2 SYDVKM come from the germline V gene. The CDR3 reads CASSLWAGSSYEQYF. CDR3 in DNA: TGTGCCAGCAGTTTATGGGCTGGAAGCTCCTACGAGCAGTACTTC.

V and J are TRBV10-3 and TRBJ1-2; D possibly corresponds to TRBD1 (5 bases). The CDR3 contains 15 residues. Germline V gene lookup returns CDR1 ENHRY and CDR2 SYGVKD. The ends were cut back, 4 bases at V and 4 bases at J, with 16 bases in the middle. CDR3 region: CAISGRQFGGYGYTF. For the CDR3, the DNA is TGTGCCATCAGTGGGAGACAGTTCGGTGGCTATGGCTACACCTTC.

The gene calls are TRBV4-1 and TRBJ2-1; TRBD2 might be the D (6 bases). Germline values: CDR1 MGHRA, CDR2 YSYEKL. Trimming shortened V by 1 base and J by 4 bases, and 17 bases separated the two germline ends. The CDR3 sequence is 17 residues long. CDR3 in amino acids: CASSQGPLRREYNEQFF. DNA for the CDR3: TGCGCCAGCAGCCAAGGTCCCCTGCGGAGGGAATACAATGAGCAGTTCTTC.

The chain links TRBV6-5 to TRBJ2-2, with TRBD1 identical over 10 bases. The CDR3 is made up of 15 amino acids. V was clipped by 7 bases and J by 3 bases; unmatched bases: 5. Germline-derived CDR1 and CDR2 are MNHEY and SVGAGI. CDR3 in DNA: TGTGCCAGCACCCAGACAGGGGGCTACACCGGGGAGCTGTTTTTT. Protein: CASTQTGGYTGELFF.

This clone was seen a single time. The gene calls are TRBV7-2 and TRBJ2-3; D possibly corresponds to TRBD2 (6 bases). Per the germline V gene, CDR1 is SGHTA and CDR2 is FQGNSA. The CDR3 spans 14 residues. V shed 1 base and J shed 5 bases, with 10 bases lying between them. The DNA for the CDR3 is TGTGCCAGCAGCTTAGTTTCAGCGGGAGATACGCAGTATTTT. Protein sequence: CASSLVSAGDTQYF.

About this clone itself: The same CDR3 also results from other DNA sequences found in this sample. The chain combines TRBV18 with TRBJ2-7; D is uncertain. The CDR3 covers 12 residues. Germline V gene data show CDR1 as KGHSH and CDR2 as LQKENI. V was clipped by 3 bases and J by 3 bases, with 6 bases between them. CDR3 protein: CASSPTGYEQYF. The CDR3 DNA is TGTGCCAGCTCACCGACGGGCTACGAGCAGTACTTC.